Sequencing of this TCR beta chain was carried out in a study of post-analysis software for immune sequencing data. Study in general: As for disease course, relapsing-remitting, secondary progressive and progressive-relapsing multiple sclerosis were all included. Findings and limits, study-wide: TRBV5-6, TRBV5-1 and TRBV20-1 were among roughly five TRBV segments more frequent in patients than controls. Significantly lower normalized Chao1 diversity was found in patients with multiple sclerosis relative to controls.

Built from TCR beta cDNA, the libraries had unique molecular identifiers in them. T cells numbering about 0.9 to 10 million yielded cDNA molecules that totaled some 500,000. TCRdb reprocessed the PCR reads with MiXCR, giving one entry per CDR3 protein. The sample contains hundreds of thousands of distinct CDR3 sequences, roughly two fifths of which appear only once. With respect to this clonotype: No antigen is known for it.

This CDR3 region has 15 residues. The ends lost 2 bases at V and 11 bases at J; junction bases unmatched: 14. Germline loops: CDR1 MNHEY, CDR2 SVGAGI. The TCR originated in a girl between 10 and 17 years old with multiple sclerosis. This chain connects TRBV6-5 to TRBJ2-5; 7 nucleotides agree with TRBD2. The sample was blood. The chain's CDR3 is CASSYSGTTFGEQYF. Here the CDR3 DNA reads TGTGCCAGCAGTTACAGTGGGACTACATTTGGGGAGCAGTACTTC.